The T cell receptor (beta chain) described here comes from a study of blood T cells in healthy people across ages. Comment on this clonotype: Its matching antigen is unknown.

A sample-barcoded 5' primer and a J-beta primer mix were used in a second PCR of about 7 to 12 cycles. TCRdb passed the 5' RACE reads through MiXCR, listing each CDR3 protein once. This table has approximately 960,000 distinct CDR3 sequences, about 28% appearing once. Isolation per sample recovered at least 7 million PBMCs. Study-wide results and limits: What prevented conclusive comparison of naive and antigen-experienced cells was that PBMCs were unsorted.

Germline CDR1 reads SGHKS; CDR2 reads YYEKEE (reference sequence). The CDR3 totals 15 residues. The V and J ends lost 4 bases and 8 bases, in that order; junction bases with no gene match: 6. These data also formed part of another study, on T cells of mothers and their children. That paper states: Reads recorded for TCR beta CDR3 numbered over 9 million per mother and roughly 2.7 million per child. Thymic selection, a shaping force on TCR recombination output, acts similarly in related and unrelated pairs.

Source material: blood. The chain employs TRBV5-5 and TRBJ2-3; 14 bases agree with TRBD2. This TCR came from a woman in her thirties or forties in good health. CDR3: CASSVTSGGAPTQYF. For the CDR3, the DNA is TGTGCCAGCAGCGTGACTAGCGGGGGGGCCCCTACGCAGTATTTT.